The TCR beta chain described here comes from a study of shared clonotypes between healthy human individuals. Comments on this clone: The antigen remains unidentified.

Repertoires were generated with immunoSEQ multiplex PCR, while TCRdb's copy carries only in-frame clones and drops some. The sample carries 2 million to 2.5 million clones, 85% to 95% recorded once. Study-level findings and limits: Sequencing depth was predicted to influence how clonotypes are shared among donors. Only blood underwent sampling, and tissue repertoires likely differ.

This TCR was sampled from a man aged 18-30 years in good health. Some clones in this sample may be carry-over from other donors' samples. The specimen was naive CD4+ T cells from PBMCs. Subset of the sample: CD45RA+ positively selected.

The CDR3 here is CASSLQGPRGGPTEAFF. The CDR3 nucleotides are TGTGCCAGCAGCTTACAGGGACCGCGGGGGGGGCCCACTGAAGCTTTCTTT. V and J are TRBV7-2 and TRBJ1-1; the D gene is possibly TRBD1 (6 bases). Trimming took off 2 bases at V and 4 bases at J, with 20 bases between the two ends. Germline values: CDR1 SGHTA, CDR2 FQGNSA. This CDR3 is built from 17 residues.